This T cell receptor beta chain was captured in a study of T cell responses to AZD1222 COVID-19 vaccine. Study results and caveats: CD4 TCRs linked to vaccination spanned spike, dominating at 160-218 and 743-854. There were repertoire samples only from the period after the peak T cell response.

Here immunoSEQ multiplex PCR was the method, and the copy in TCRdb shows in-frame clones only, minus some. The table has more than 50,000 clones, around nine tenths seen once. As for this clone: Its antigen is not identified.

Between the trimmed V and J ends, which lost 3 bases and 3 bases, there was a span of 13 bases. Germline CDR1 reads SGHRS; CDR2 reads YFSETQ. The CDR3 is made up of 14 amino acids. The sample here was peripheral blood, taken on day 0 of AZD1222 vaccination. The sequence came from an adult in good health. The rearrangement links TRBV5-1 to TRBJ2-7; D might be TRBD2 (6 bases). CDR3 nucleotides: TGCGCCAGCAGCTGGGATAAGGGAGGCTACGAGCAGTACTTC. As protein: CASSWDKGGYEQYF. Supplemented by reference TRBV5-1 and TRBJ2-7, the full variable domain reads KAGVTQTPRYLIKTRGQQVTLSCSPISGHRSVSWYQQTPGQGLQFLFEYFSETQRNKGNFPGRFSGRQFSNSRSEMNVSTLELGDSALYLCASSWDKGGYEQYFGPGTRLTVT.